The 10 T cell receptor beta chains presented below share a single source sample, sequenced in a study of blood T cell repertoires in COVID-19. Clones were read by immunoSEQ multiplex PCR, and TCRdb kept only the in-frame ones, dropping some. Counted here are a few hundred thousand clones, approximately 89% occurring once; the ten biggest clones make up about 2.1%. The sample was PBMCs or T cells enriched from blood (not recorded which). The source of these receptors is a man aged 35 to 55 in a cohort exposed to, infected with or recovered from COVID-19 (not recorded which).

This clone has a single count. The chain links TRBV6-6 to TRBJ1-3; 9 nucleotides agree with TRBD1. The CDR3 extends over 15 amino acids. The V and J ends lost 8 bases and 2 bases, in that order; junction bases with no gene match: 7. Germline V gene data show CDR1 as MNHNY and CDR2 as SVGAGI (reference sequence). CDR3 sequence: CASRDRVEPGNTIYF. The CDR3 DNA follows: TGTGCCAGCCGGGACAGGGTTGAACCTGGAAACACCATATATTTT.

The chain joins TRBV6-2 or TRBV6-3 to TRBJ2-7, with 11 bases matching TRBD2. CDR3 length: 17 residues. With V trimmed by 0 bases and J by 3 bases, 7 bases remained unmatched. The germline V gene has CDR1 MNHEY and CDR2 SVGEGT. The CDR3 bases are TGTGCCAGCAGTTACTCGGCTCGTACTAGCGGGAGCTACGAGCAGTACTTC. It codes for CASSYSARTSGSYEQYF.

The CDR3 coding sequence is TGTGCCAGCAGCTTGACAGGGGAAACCTACGAGCAGTACTTC. It encodes CASSLTGETYEQYF. This chain joins TRBV5-6 and TRBJ2-7, with TRBD1 matching 7 bases. The CDR3 length is 14 residues. Looked up from germline, CDR1 is SGHDT and CDR2 is YYEEEE. The V segment lost 1 base and the J segment 2 bases; nucleotides outside the gene matches: 3.

V usage is TRBV5-5 and J usage is TRBJ1-1; perhaps TRBD1 as D (6 bases). Trimming pared 1 base from V and 5 bases from J, leaving 12 bases between. This CDR3 comprises 14 residues. Germline values: CDR1 SGHKS, CDR2 YYEKEE (reference sequence). The CDR3 nucleotides read TGTGCCAGCAGCTTGCAGGGGATGGTTACTGAAGCTTTCTTT. Encoded protein: CASSLQGMVTEAFF.

V and J are TRBV7-2 and TRBJ1-3; 10 bases are shared with TRBD1. Germline V gives CDR1 SGHTA, CDR2 FQGNSA. Unmatched junction bases numbered 6, after V lost 7 bases and J lost 3 bases. CDR3 length: 15 residues. CDR3 sequence reads: CASKNDRGLGNTIYF. The DNA of the CDR3 is TGTGCCAGCAAGAACGACAGGGGGCTTGGAAACACCATATATTTT.

The chain's CDR3 is CSVTEQGYEQYF. As DNA, the CDR3 is TGCAGCGTCACCGAACAGGGGTACGAGCAGTACTTC. This rearrangement joins TRBV29-1 to TRBJ2-7; TRBD1 matches at 7 bases. The CDR3 extends over 12 amino acids. Unmatched junction bases numbered 6, after V lost 6 bases and J lost 4 bases. CDR1 and CDR2 (germline): SQVTM, ANQGSEA.

The chain employs TRBV5-1 and TRBJ2-7, with 12 bases fitting TRBD1. Germline values: CDR1 SGHRS, CDR2 YFSETQ. The CDR3 has 15 amino acids. Trimming removed 4 bases from V and 4 bases from J; junction bases left unmatched: 6. The CDR3 DNA sequence: TGCGCCAGCAGCACGGGGACAGGGGGCGCTTACGAGCAGTACTTC. Protein sequence: CASSTGTGGAYEQYF.

The chain recombines TRBV6-4 with TRBJ1-6, with TRBD1 matching over 8 bases. CDR1 is MRHNA and CDR2 is SNTAGT in the germline V gene. This CDR3 spans 16 amino acids. Unmatched junction bases numbered 10, after V lost 5 bases and J lost 7 bases. The CDR3 DNA reads TGTGCCAGCAGTCCTACCGGACAGGGTGGCAATTCACCCCTCCACTTT. The encoded protein is CASSPTGQGGNSPLHF.

This chain connects TRBV11-3 to TRBJ2-7, with 7 bases identical to TRBD1. After removal of 5 bases from V and 2 bases from J, the junction contained 12 bases not matched to a gene. Germline V lookup: CDR1 SGHNT, CDR2 YENEEA. The CDR3 spans 16 residues. The CDR3 DNA sequence: TGTGCCAGCAGCCATTCAAGGGGGCAGGAAACCTACGAGCAGTACTTC. Translating it yields CASSHSRGQETYEQYF. Drawing the rest from reference TRBV11-3 and TRBJ2-7, the complete variable domain is EAGVVQSPRYKIIEKKQPVAFWCNPISGHNTLYWYLQNLGQGPELLIRYENEEAVDDSQLPKDRFSAERLKGVDSTLKIQPAELGDSAVYLCASSHSRGQETYEQYFGPGTRLTVT.

The rearrangement links TRBV18 to TRBJ2-3; 9 nucleotides match TRBD2. J gave up 6 bases and V 5 bases, and 6 bases lay outside the gene matches. This CDR3 comprises 14 residues. CDR1 KGHSH and CDR2 LQKENI come from the germline V gene. The CDR3 loop reads CASSEGTSRDTQYF. The CDR3 DNA follows: TGTGCCAGCTCAGAGGGGACTAGCAGGGATACGCAGTATTTT.